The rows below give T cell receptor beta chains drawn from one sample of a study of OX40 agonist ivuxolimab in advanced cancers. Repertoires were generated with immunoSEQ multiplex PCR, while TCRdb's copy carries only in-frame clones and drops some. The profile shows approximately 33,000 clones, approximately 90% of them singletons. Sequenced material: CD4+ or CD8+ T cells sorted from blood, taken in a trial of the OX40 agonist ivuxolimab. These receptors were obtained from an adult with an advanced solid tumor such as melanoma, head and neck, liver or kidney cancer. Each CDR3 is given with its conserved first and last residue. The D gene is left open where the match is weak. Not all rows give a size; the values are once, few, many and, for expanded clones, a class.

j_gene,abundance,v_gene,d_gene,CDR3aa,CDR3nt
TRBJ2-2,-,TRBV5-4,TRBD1,CASSYGTGSDTGELFF,TGTGCCAGCAGTTATGGGACAGGGTCGGACACCGGGGAGCTGTTTTTT
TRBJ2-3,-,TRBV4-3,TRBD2,CASSQEVSGRTDTQYF,TGCGCCAGCAGCCAAGAAGTAAGCGGGAGGACAGATACGCAGTATTTT
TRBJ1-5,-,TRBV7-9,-,CASSLVVGTPNQPQHF,TGTGCCAGCAGCTTAGTAGTTGGGACACCCAATCAGCCCCAGCATTTT
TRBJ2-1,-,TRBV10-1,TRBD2,CASGPGGPNEQFF,TGCGCCAGCGGACCGGGAGGGCCCAATGAGCAGTTCTTC
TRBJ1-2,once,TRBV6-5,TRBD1,CASSYSEQGANGYTF,TGTGCCAGCAGTTACTCCGAACAGGGGGCCAATGGCTACACCTTC
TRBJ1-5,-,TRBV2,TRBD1,CASSEAGTGYQPQHF,TGTGCCAGCAGTGAAGCAGGGACAGGGTACCAGCCCCAGCATTTT
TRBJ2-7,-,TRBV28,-,CASSFPSPYEQYF,TGTGCCAGCAGTTTTCCCAGCCCCTACGAGCAGTACTTC
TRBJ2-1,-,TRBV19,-,CASSIDQALLSYNEQFF,TGTGCCAGTAGTATAGATCAGGCCCTCCTCTCCTACAATGAGCAGTTCTTC
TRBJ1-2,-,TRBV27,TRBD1,CASSWTTGGGYTF,TGTGCCAGCAGTTGGACAACAGGGGGTGGCTACACCTTC
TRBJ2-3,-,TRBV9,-,CASSGMRDSDTQYF,TGTGCCAGCAGCGGGATGCGGGATTCAGATACGCAGTATTTT
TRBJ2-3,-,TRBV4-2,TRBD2,CASSQLNSGGDTDTQYF,TGTGCCAGCAGCCAACTCAATAGCGGGGGAGACACAGATACGCAGTATTTT
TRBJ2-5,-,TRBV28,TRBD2,CASSLGLAGFQETQYF,TGTGCCAGCAGTTTAGGGCTAGCGGGTTTCCAAGAGACCCAGTACTTC
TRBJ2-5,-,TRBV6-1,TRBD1,CASSEGTGQETQYF,TGTGCCAGCTCCGAAGGGACAGGGCAAGAGACCCAGTACTTC
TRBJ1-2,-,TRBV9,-,CASSPSGVWLGANYGYTF,TGTGCCAGCAGCCCCTCAGGGGTCTGGTTAGGGGCTAACTATGGCTACACCTTC
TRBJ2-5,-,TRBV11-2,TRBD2,CASSSEGLAGGSQYF,TGTGCCAGCAGCTCAGAGGGACTAGCGGGGGGATCTCAGTACTTC
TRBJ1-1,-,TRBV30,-,CASSLGGMNTEAFF,TGTGCCAGCAGCTTGGGAGGGATGAACACTGAAGCTTTCTTT
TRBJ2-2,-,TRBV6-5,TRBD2,CASSSNLAGYTGELFF,TGTGCCAGCAGTTCCAACCTAGCGGGGTACACCGGGGAGCTGTTTTTT
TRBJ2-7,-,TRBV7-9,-,CASSAAASYEQYF,TGTGCCAGCAGCGCGGCGGCCTCCTACGAGCAGTACTTC
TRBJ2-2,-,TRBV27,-,CASSLGTTGELFF,TGTGCCAGCAGTTTAGGGACCACCGGGGAGCTGTTTTTT
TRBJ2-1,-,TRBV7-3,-,CASSRGHNNEQFF,TGTGCCAGCAGCCGTGGACATAACAATGAGCAGTTCTTC
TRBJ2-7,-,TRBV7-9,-,CASSLAGRPYEQYF,TGTGCCAGCAGCTTAGCGGGCAGACCCTACGAGCAGTACTTC
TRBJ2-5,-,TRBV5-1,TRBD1,CASRGDRGETQYF,TGCGCCAGCAGGGGAGACAGGGGAGAGACCCAGTACTTC
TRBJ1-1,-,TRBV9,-,CASSAGGGIEAEAFF,TGTGCCAGCAGCGCCGGCGGGGGGATTGAGGCTGAAGCTTTCTTT
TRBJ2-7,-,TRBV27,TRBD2,CASSLTSGYEQYF,TGTGCCAGCAGTTTAACTAGCGGTTACGAGCAGTACTTC
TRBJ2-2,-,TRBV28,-,CASSLFQGGTGELFF,TGTGCCAGCAGTTTATTCCAGGGCGGCACCGGGGAGCTGTTTTTT
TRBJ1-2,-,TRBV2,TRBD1,CASSRNGQANYGYTF,TGTGCCAGCAGCCGGAACGGACAGGCCAACTATGGCTACACCTTC
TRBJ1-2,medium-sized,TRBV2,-,CASGGIQGTGYTF,TGTGCCAGCGGGGGAATACAGGGTACTGGCTACACCTTC
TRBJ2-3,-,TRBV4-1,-,CASSQGSPPQYF,TGCGCCAGCAGCCAAGGGAGCCCCCCGCAGTATTTT
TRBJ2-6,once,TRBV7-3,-,CASSNRQDSGANVLTF,TGTGCCAGCAGCAACCGTCAGGACTCTGGGGCCAACGTCCTGACTTTC
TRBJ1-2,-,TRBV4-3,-,CASSQVTGNYGYTF,TGCGCCAGCAGCCAAGTTACAGGGAACTATGGCTACACCTTC
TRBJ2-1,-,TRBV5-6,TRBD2,CASGLAGLYNEQFF,TGTGCCAGCGGACTAGCGGGACTCTACAATGAGCAGTTCTTC
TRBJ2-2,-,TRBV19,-,CATIIETGELFF,TGTGCCACCATAATAGAGACCGGGGAGCTGTTTTTT